The source of this T cell receptor beta chain is a study of PD-L1 blockade in urothelial cancer. For the study at large: Patients' histories included 0 to 3 prior chemotherapy regimens. A median of approximately 150,000 T cells was found in the blood samples.

TCRdb's table, derived via immunoSEQ multiplex PCR, lists solely in-frame clones and lacks some. Among fewer than 85,000 clones listed, roughly 89% were seen once. The CDR3 has 16 residues. Germline-derived CDR1 and CDR2 are SGHDT and YYEEEE. The V and J ends lost 4 bases and 5 bases respectively, with 19 bases between them. Time point defined: pretreatment peripheral blood. This rearrangement joins TRBV5-6 to TRBJ2-1, with TRBD1 as a possible D gene (6 bases). The clonotype was recovered from a woman in her seventies with urothelial cancer. Sample: PBMCs, taken around atezolizumab (anti-PD-L1) treatment. The CDR3, as DNA: TGTGCCAGCAGCCACCTTACAGGGAACAATAACAATGAGCAGTTCTTC. Encoded protein: CASSHLTGNNNNEQFF.